The source of this T cell receptor (beta chain) is a study of cytomegalovirus exposure and HLA in healthy donors. Turning to the study itself: Researchers previously reported finding some 110 million unique TCR beta sequences from about 179 million T cells.

PCR was performed using 60 Vbeta and 13 Jbeta primers. TCRdb keeps only in-frame clones here, not all; method: immunoSEQ multiplex PCR. The table shows some 170,000 clones, with about two thirds occurring only once. General study results and limits: The authors listed around 150 TCR beta chains as cytomegalovirus-associated.

This clone was seen a few times. Its antigen is unidentified. The V gene end was trimmed by 3 bases and the J gene end by 8 bases; junction bases not matched to a gene: 7. CDR3 size: 14 residues. Germline CDR1 SGHRS, CDR2 YFSETQ. The TCR comes from a human donor in good health. J is TRBJ1-4 and V is TRBV5-1, with 7 nucleotides matching TRBD1. Input material: PBMCs. The CDR3 DNA reads TGCGCCAGCAGCTCGACAGGGAGTACGGAAAAACTGTTTTTT. Encoded protein: CASSSTGSTEKLFF.